The 23 T cell receptor beta chains reported below all come from one sample, sequenced in a study of graft-versus-host responses after intestinal transplantation. For these TCRs, the target antigens are not known. Data came from immunoSEQ multiplex PCR; TCRdb stores just in-frame clones and leaves some out. The sample records some 140,000 clones, around 94% being singletons. The sample in question was unstimulated CD4+ T cells sorted from spleen or lymph node cells, obtained before intestinal transplant. The source of these receptors is a human donor who received an intestinal transplant.

In nucleotides, the CDR3 is TGTGCCACCTCGGGACGCTTGAGCTCCTACAATGAGCAGTTCTTC. Residues: CATSGRLSSYNEQFF. The rearrangement uses TRBV6-1 and TRBJ2-1; D possibly uses TRBD1 or TRBD2 (5 bases each). Trimming took 10 bases from V and 0 from J, leaving 16 bases between them. Germline CDR1 and CDR2: MNHNS and SASEGT. The CDR3 length is 15 residues.

This clone was picked up one time. This chain connects TRBV7-2 to TRBJ2-1, with 10 positions matching TRBD2. V dropped 2 bases and J dropped 7; count of bases not matched to a gene: 8. There are 16 residues in the CDR3. The germline V gene has CDR1 SGHTA and CDR2 FQGNSA. The chain's CDR3 is CASSLRASGGANEQFF. In nucleotides, the CDR3 is TGTGCCAGCAGCTTAAGGGCCAGCGGGGGGGCGAATGAGCAGTTCTTC. The full variable domain, with the rest looked up from reference TRBV7-2 and TRBJ2-1, is GAGVSQSPSNKVTEKGKDVELRCDPISGHTALYWYRQSLGQGLEFLIYFQGNSAPDKSGLPSDRFSAERTGGSVSTLTIQRTQQEDSAVYLCASSLRASGGANEQFFGPGTRLTVL.

DNA of the CDR3: TGTGCCACTACGAAGGGACAGGGGTTACGTGGGACTGAAGCTTTCTTT. Amino acids: CATTKGQGLRGTEAFF. The chain carries TRBV19 and TRBJ1-1; TRBD1 matches at 10 bases. This CDR3 has 16 residues. V dropped 10 bases and J dropped 5; count of bases not matched to a gene: 16. The V gene's germline CDR1 is LNHDA and CDR2 SQIVND (reference sequence).

The gene calls are TRBV11-2 and TRBJ2-7; D is unclear. V lost 5 bases, J lost 2 bases, and 4 bases lay in between. The CDR3 loop spans 11 amino acids. The germline V gene has CDR1 SGHAT and CDR2 FQNNGV. The CDR3 DNA is TGTGCCAGCAGCAGTGCCTACGAGCAGTACTTC. Protein product: CASSSAYEQYF.

This clone was seen just once. The chain carries TRBV6-1 and TRBJ1-5; maybe TRBD1 (6 bases). Germline CDR1 reads MNHNS; CDR2 reads SASEGT. V was trimmed by 6 bases and J by 4 bases, leaving 10 bases between them. The CDR3 length is 13 residues. The CDR3 DNA reads as TGTGCCAGCAGAGGGACATCGAATCAGCCCCAGCATTTT. Protein sequence: CASRGTSNQPQHF.

J is TRBJ2-5 and V is TRBV10-1; the D is unclear. The CDR3 runs to 13 residues. V dropped 3 bases and J dropped 5 bases, with 10 bases sitting between them. Germline V gene lookup returns CDR1 WNHNN and CDR2 SYGVQD (reference sequence). Written as DNA, the CDR3 is TGCGCCAGCAGTGACAAGGGCGCGGAGACCCAGTACTTC. Encoded protein: CASSDKGAETQYF.

V and J are TRBV19 and TRBJ2-1; 10 bases align to TRBD2. The CDR3 is 14 residues long. Germline CDR1 LNHDA, CDR2 SQIVND (reference sequence). J was trimmed by 2 bases and V by 9 bases; bases with no gene match: 4. In DNA form, the CDR3 reads TGTGCCAGCAATAGCGGGGGGCCCTACAATGAGCAGTTCTTC. Residues: CASNSGGPYNEQFF.

This chain connects TRBV27 to TRBJ2-7, with D possibly matching TRBD2 (6 bases). The CDR3 totals 17 residues. V gave up 6 bases and J gave up 0 bases, with 21 bases separating them. Germline-derived CDR1 and CDR2 are MNHEY and SMNVEV (reference sequence). This CDR3 reads CASRPRWAGTSSYEQYF. CDR3 DNA: TGTGCCAGCAGGCCCCGTTGGGCGGGGACGAGCTCCTACGAGCAGTACTTC.

Details on this clone: Germline and junction disagree at one end, which may indicate a read error. Other nucleotide sequences from this sample produce the same CDR3. The V call is TRBV2, the J call TRBJ2-7; tentatively, D is TRBD1 (6 bases). The germline CDR1 and CDR2 sequences are SNHLY and FYNNEI. The CDR3 runs 13 residues. The CDR3 region is CASSGGWTDEQYF. The CDR3 nucleotides read TGTGCCAGCAGTGGGGGGTGGACAGATGAGCAGTACTTT.

V gene TRBV5-4 combines with J gene TRBJ2-7; D ambiguous. The germline V gene encodes CDR1 SGHNT and CDR2 YYREEE (reference sequence). The CDR3 contains 15 residues. V lost 5 bases and J lost 3, with 18 bases in between. For the CDR3, the DNA is TGTGCCAGCAGGTCCCTAGGCCCGTTGATCTACGAGCAGTACTTC. Encoded protein: CASRSLGPLIYEQYF.

The gene calls are TRBV4-1 and TRBJ2-5, with D perhaps TRBD2 (5 bases). V lost 0 bases to trimming and J lost 4 bases, with 15 bases between them. The CDR3 covers 16 residues. Germline V lookup: CDR1 MGHRA, CDR2 YSYEKL. The CDR3 nucleotides read TGCGCCAGCAGCCAAGAATTGTGGCGCCGGGGAGAGACCCAGTACTTC. It specifies CASSQELWRRGETQYF.

This clone has only a few counts. This chain's CDR3 is CASSLWGNTEAFF. Written as DNA, the CDR3 is TGCGCCAGCAGCTTGTGGGGGAACACTGAAGCTTTCTTT. The chain is built from TRBV5-1 and TRBJ1-1; no reliable D call. The CDR3 is 13 residues long. V lost 1 base and J lost 1, with 5 bases in between. Germline V lookup: CDR1 SGHRS, CDR2 YFSETQ.

This chain links TRBV6-5 with TRBJ1-6; D gene uncertain. Trimming took 5 bases from V and 14 from J, leaving 13 bases between them. The length of the CDR3 is 12 residues. Germline V gene sequence: CDR1 MNHEY, CDR2 SVGAGI. The CDR3 DNA is TGTGCCAGCAGTGCAGGAGGGTCGGCCCTCCACTTT. Protein sequence: CASSAGGSALHF.

The genes are TRBV9 and TRBJ2-1, with D tentatively TRBD2 (5 bases). The CDR3 contains 17 residues. V dropped 3 bases and J dropped 2 bases, with 18 bases sitting between them. The germline V gene encodes CDR1 SGDLS and CDR2 YYNGEE. CDR3 sequence reads: CASSEGRRRGAYNEQFF. The CDR3 nucleotides read TGTGCCAGCAGCGAGGGAAGGAGACGGGGAGCCTACAATGAGCAGTTCTTC.

The rearrangement links TRBV27 to TRBJ1-1; D possibly corresponds to TRBD1 (6 bases). The germline gives CDR1 MNHEY, CDR2 SMNVEV (reference sequence). This CDR3 region has 13 residues. V dropped 7 bases and J dropped 6 bases, with 15 bases sitting between them. CDR3 nucleotides: TGTGCCAGCACCCTTAGGGGGATAGCTGAAGCTTTCTTT. This translates into CASTLRGIAEAFF.

The chain carries TRBV4-1 and TRBJ2-5, with 7 positions matching TRBD2. CDR3 size: 13 residues. In germline, CDR1 is MGHRA, CDR2 YSYEKL. V shed 7 bases and J 5 bases; nucleotides not matched to a gene: 7. CDR3 amino acids: CASKAPGGETQYF. CDR3 DNA sequence: TGCGCCAGCAAAGCGCCCGGGGGGGAGACCCAGTACTTC.

The gene calls are TRBV9 and TRBJ1-2; D is uncertain. Trimming pared 0 bases from V and 1 base from J, leaving 10 bases between. The CDR3 loop spans 15 amino acids. CDR1 is SGDLS, CDR2 YYNGEE, per germline. The CDR3 nucleotides read TGTGCCAGCAGCGTAGATCACCGGGTTAACTATGGCTACACCTTC. Translation gives CASSVDHRVNYGYTF.

The V and J genes are TRBV7-6 and TRBJ1-3; weak D call: TRBD1 (5 bases). Per germline, CDR1 SGHVS and CDR2 FNYEAQ. This CDR3 region has 18 residues. Trimming removed 5 bases from V and 3 bases from J, with 23 bases in between. The chain's CDR3 is CASSLSPTRVLLGNTIYF. The CDR3 nucleotides read TGTGCCAGCAGCCTAAGCCCCACCAGGGTCTTGCTTGGAAACACCATATATTTT.

This clone showed up just once. The chain combines TRBV27 with TRBJ1-2; TRBD1 aligns across 10 bases. The germline gives CDR1 MNHEY, CDR2 SMNVEV (reference sequence). J was trimmed by 3 bases and V by 3 bases; bases with no gene match: 7. The CDR3 contains 16 residues. CDR3 in DNA: TGTGCCAGCAGTTTGAAGCCGACAGGGGGCGACTATGGCTACACCTTC. Translation: CASSLKPTGGDYGYTF.

The rearrangement uses TRBV7-8 and TRBJ1-1; the D gene is possibly TRBD1 (5 bases). The CDR3 spans 16 residues. Trimming pared 2 bases from V and 0 bases from J, leaving 13 bases between. CDR1 SGHVS and CDR2 FQNEAQ come from the germline V gene. CDR3 residues: CASSLLSGGLNTEAFF. In DNA, the CDR3 is TGTGCCAGCAGCTTATTGAGTGGGGGACTGAACACTGAAGCTTTCTTT. Looking up the rest from reference TRBV7-8 and TRBJ1-1 gives the full variable domain: GAGVSQSPRYKVAKRGQDVALRCDPISGHVSLFWYQQALGQGPEFLTYFQNEAQLDKSGLPSDRFFAERPEGSVSTLKIQRTQQEDSAVYLCASSLLSGGLNTEAFFGQGTRLTVV.

The gene calls are TRBV7-2 and TRBJ1-3; 8 bases are a match to TRBD1. The V gene's germline CDR1 is SGHTA and CDR2 FQGNSA. This CDR3 is 16 amino acids long. V lost 5 bases and J lost 0; bases outside the gene matches: 6. DNA for the CDR3: TGTGCCAGCAGCGTCGACAGGGGATACTCTGGAAACACCATATATTTT. This translates into CASSVDRGYSGNTIYF.

The CDR3 here is CASSYGTGAGTQYF. The CDR3 DNA reads as TGTGCCAGCAGTTACGGGACAGGGGCTGGGACCCAGTACTTC. The chain is built from TRBV6-5 and TRBJ2-5, with 10 nucleotides matching TRBD1. The germline V gene encodes CDR1 MNHEY and CDR2 SVGAGI. This CDR3 is built from 14 residues. Losses at the gene ends were 2 bases for V and 7 bases for J; bases not matched to a gene: 4.

The chain combines TRBV18 with TRBJ1-1; possibly TRBD1 for D (5 bases). CDR1 is KGHSH and CDR2 is LQKENI in the germline V gene. The CDR3 has 15 amino acids. V was shortened by 4 bases and J by 0 bases, with 12 bases between the two germline ends. CDR3 region: CASSQRGAMNTEAFF. The CDR3 DNA reads TGTGCCAGCTCACAAAGGGGCGCGATGAACACTGAAGCTTTCTTT.